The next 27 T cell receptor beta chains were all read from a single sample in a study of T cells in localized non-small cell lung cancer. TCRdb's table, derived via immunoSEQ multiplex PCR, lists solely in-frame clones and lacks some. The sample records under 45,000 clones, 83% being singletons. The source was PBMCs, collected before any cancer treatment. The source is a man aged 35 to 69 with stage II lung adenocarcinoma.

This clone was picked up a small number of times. The CDR3 DNA sequence: TGTGCCAGCAGTTTATCGTTCGGGTGGGGGGGTGACTCCTACGAGCAGTACTTC. Its translation is CASSLSFGWGGDSYEQYF. This rearrangement joins TRBV28 to TRBJ2-7; 7 positions match TRBD2. The CDR3 is 18 residues long. CDR1 is MDHEN, CDR2 SYDVKM, per germline. Losses at the gene ends were 1 base for V and 0 bases for J; bases not matched to a gene: 12.

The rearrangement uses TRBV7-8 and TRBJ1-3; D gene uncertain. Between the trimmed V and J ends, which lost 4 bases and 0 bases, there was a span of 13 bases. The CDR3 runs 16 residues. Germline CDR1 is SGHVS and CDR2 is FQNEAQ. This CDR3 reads CASSYAGSSSGNTIYF. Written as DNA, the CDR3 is TGTGCCAGCAGCTACGCGGGTTCAAGCTCTGGAAACACCATATATTTT.

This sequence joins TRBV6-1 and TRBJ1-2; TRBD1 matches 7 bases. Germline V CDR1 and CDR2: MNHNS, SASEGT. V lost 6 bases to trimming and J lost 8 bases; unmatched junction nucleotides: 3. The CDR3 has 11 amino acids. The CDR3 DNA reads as TGTGCCAGCAGAGACAGGGAAGGCTACACCTTC. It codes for CASRDREGYTF.

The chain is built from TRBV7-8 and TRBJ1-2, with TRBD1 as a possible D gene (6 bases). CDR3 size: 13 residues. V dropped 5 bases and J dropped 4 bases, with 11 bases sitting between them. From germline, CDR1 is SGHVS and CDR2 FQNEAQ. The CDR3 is CASSTTGGYGYTF. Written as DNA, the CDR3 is TGTGCCAGCAGCACGACAGGAGGCTATGGCTACACCTTC.

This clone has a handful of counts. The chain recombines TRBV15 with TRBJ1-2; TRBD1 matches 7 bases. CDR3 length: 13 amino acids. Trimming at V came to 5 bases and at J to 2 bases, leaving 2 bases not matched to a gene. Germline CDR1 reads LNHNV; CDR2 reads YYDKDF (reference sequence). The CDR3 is CATSRQGNYGYTF. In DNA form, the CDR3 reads TGTGCCACCAGCCGACAGGGAAACTATGGCTACACCTTC.

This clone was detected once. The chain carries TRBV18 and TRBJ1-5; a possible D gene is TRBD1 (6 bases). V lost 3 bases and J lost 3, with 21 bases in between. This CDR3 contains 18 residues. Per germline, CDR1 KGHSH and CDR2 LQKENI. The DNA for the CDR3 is TGTGCCAGCTCACCCAACCCTCCACAGGGACCTAACAATCAGCCCCAGCATTTT. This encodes CASSPNPPQGPNNQPQHF.

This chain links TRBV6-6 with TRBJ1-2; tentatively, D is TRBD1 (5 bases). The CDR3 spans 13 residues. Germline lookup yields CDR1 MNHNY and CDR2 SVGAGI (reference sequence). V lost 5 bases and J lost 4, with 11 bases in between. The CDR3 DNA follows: TGTGCCAGCAGTCAAGCTGGGGGCTATGGCTACACCTTC. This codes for CASSQAGGYGYTF.

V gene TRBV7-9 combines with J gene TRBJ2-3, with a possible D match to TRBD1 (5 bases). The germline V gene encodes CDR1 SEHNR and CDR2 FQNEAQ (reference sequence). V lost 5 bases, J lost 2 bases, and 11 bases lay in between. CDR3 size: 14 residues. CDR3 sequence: CASSQTGFTDTQYF. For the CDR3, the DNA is TGTGCCAGCAGCCAAACAGGTTTCACAGATACGCAGTATTTT.

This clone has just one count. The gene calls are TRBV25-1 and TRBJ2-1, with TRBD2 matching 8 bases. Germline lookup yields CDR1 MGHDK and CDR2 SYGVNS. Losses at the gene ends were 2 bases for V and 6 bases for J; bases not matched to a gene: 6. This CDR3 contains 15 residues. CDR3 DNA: TGTGCCAGCAGTGAAGAGGGACTAGGGGGCAATGAGCAGTTCTTC. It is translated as CASSEEGLGGNEQFF.

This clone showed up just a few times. The CDR3 sequence: CASSFQGSGAFF. Written as DNA, the CDR3 is TGTGCCAGCAGCTTTCAGGGGAGCGGAGCTTTCTTT. The chain couples TRBV7-9 to TRBJ1-1; a possible D gene is TRBD1 (6 bases). Per germline, CDR1 SEHNR and CDR2 FQNEAQ (reference sequence). V shed 3 bases and J shed 10 bases, with 12 bases lying between them. CDR3 length: 12 amino acids.

The DNA for the CDR3 is TGCGCCAGCAGCTTAAGCGGGAGGGCTCGGGAGCAGTACTTC. Translated: CASSLSGRAREQYF. The rearrangement uses TRBV5-1 and TRBJ2-7, with 10 bases lining up with TRBD2. The CDR3 consists of 14 residues. V shed 2 bases, J shed 7 bases, and the junction held 6 bases outside the gene matches. Germline V CDR1 and CDR2: SGHRS, YFSETQ.

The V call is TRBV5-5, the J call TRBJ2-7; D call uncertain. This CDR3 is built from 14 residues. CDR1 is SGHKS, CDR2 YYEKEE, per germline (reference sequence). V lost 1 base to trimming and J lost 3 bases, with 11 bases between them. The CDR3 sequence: CASSLQIGNYEQYF. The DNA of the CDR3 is TGTGCCAGCAGCTTGCAGATTGGGAACTACGAGCAGTACTTC.

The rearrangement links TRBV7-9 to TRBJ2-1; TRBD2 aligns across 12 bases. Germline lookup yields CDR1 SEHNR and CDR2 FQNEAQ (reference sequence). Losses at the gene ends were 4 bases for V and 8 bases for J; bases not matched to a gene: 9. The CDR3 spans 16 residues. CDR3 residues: CASSSGLAGGPDEQFF. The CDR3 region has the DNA TGTGCCAGCAGCTCCGGGCTAGCGGGGGGGCCGGATGAGCAGTTCTTC.

The CDR3, as DNA: TGTGCCAGCAGCACAGTGGGGGACCAAGAGACCCAGTACTTC. Translating gives CASSTVGDQETQYF. This chain joins TRBV5-6 and TRBJ2-5; either TRBD1 or TRBD2 may fit D (5 bases each). Germline CDR1 and CDR2: SGHDT and YYEEEE. V dropped 4 bases and J dropped 0 bases, with 10 bases sitting between them. This CDR3 comprises 14 residues.

The CDR3 spells CASSSAAGTGEKLFF. The CDR3 bases are TGTGCCAGCAGCTCGGCGGCAGGAACCGGGGAAAAACTGTTTTTT. This rearrangement joins TRBV5-4 to TRBJ1-4; D remains unclear. Germline V gene lookup returns CDR1 SGHNT and CDR2 YYREEE (reference sequence). Trimming cost V 3 bases and J 8 bases, with 17 bases left between them. This CDR3 comprises 15 residues.

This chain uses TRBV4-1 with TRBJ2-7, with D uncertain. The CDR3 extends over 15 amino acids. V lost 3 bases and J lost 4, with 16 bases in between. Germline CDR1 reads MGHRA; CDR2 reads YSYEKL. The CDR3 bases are TGCGCCAGCAGCCAGGGGTTCACGGGCCAGTACGAGCAGTACTTC. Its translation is CASSQGFTGQYEQYF.

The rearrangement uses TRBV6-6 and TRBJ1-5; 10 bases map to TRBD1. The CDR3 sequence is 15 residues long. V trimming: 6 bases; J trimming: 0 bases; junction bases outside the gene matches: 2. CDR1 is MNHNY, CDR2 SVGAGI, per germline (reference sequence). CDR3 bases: TGTGCCAGCAGGGGACAGGGGATTAGCAATCAGCCCCAGCATTTT. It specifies CASRGQGISNQPQHF.

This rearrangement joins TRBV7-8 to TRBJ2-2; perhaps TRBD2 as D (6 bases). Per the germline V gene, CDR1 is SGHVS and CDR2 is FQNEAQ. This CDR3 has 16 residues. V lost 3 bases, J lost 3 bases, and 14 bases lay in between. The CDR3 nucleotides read TGTGCCAGCAGCTTCGGGGGTCAGGGTTACACCGGGGAGCTGTTTTTT. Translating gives CASSFGGQGYTGELFF.

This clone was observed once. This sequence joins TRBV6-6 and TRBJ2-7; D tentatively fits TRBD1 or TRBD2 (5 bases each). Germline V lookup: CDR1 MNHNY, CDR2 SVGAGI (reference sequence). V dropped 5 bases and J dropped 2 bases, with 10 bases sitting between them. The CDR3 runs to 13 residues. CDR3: CASSGTPTYEQYF. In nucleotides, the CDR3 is TGTGCCAGCAGTGGGACGCCGACCTACGAGCAGTACTTC.

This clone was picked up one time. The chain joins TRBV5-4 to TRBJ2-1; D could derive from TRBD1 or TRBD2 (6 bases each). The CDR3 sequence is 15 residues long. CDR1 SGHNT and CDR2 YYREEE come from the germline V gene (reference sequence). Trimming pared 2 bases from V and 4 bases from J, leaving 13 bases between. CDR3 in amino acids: CASSLPTRGYNEQFF. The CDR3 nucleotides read TGTGCCAGCAGCTTACCGACTAGGGGGTACAATGAGCAGTTCTTC.

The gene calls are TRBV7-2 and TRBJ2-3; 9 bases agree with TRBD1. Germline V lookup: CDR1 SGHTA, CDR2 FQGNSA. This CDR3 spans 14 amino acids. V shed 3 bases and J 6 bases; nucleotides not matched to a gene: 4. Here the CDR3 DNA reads TGTGCCAGCAGCTTGGGACAGGGTCGCGATACGCAGTATTTT. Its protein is CASSLGQGRDTQYF.

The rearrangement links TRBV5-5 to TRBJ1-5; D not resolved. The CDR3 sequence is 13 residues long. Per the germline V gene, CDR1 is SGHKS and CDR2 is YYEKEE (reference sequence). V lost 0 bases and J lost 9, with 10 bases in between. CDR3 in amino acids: CASSLGAGMPQHF. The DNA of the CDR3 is TGTGCCAGCAGCTTGGGCGCCGGGATGCCCCAGCATTTT.

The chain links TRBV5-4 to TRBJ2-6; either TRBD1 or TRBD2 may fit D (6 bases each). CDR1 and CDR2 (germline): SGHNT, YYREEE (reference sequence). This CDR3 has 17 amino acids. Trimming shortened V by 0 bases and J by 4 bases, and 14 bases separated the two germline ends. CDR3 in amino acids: CASSLARRGGGANVLTF. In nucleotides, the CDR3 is TGTGCCAGCAGCTTGGCCCGCAGGGGAGGAGGGGCCAACGTCCTGACTTTC.

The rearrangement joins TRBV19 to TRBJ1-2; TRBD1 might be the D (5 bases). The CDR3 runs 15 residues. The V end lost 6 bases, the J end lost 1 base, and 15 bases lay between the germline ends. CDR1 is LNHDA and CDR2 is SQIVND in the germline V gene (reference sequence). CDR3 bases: TGTGCCAGTAGAAAGGAGGGGCTGGGTAACTATGGCTACACCTTC. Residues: CASRKEGLGNYGYTF.

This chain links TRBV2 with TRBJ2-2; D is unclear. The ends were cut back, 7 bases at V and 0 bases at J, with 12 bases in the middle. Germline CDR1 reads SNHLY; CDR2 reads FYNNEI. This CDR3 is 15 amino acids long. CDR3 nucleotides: TGTGCCAGCAAAGCCCCTCCAGCGAACACCGGGGAGCTGTTTTTT. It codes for CASKAPPANTGELFF.

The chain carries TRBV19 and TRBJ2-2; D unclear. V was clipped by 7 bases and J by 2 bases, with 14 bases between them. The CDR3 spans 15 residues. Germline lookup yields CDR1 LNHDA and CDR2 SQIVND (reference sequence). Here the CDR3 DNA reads TGTGCCAGTAAAAGTGGAACGGGTAACACCGGGGAGCTGTTTTTT. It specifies CASKSGTGNTGELFF.

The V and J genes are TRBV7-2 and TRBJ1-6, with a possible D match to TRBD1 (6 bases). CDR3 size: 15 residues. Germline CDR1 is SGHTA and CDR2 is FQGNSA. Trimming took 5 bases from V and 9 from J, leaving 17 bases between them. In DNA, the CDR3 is TGTGCCAGCAGCCGGGACCGGGACACGGGTTCACCCCTCCACTTT. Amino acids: CASSRDRDTGSPLHF.